This paragraph covers one T cell receptor (beta chain) sequence. No antigen is known for it. No base-level quality is on record; no much larger clone is a single base apart. One collaborating source in Seattle enrolled patients during active infection and followed them longitudinally through the course of disease. Each collaborating institution followed its own protocols to collect whole blood in K2EDTA tubes. Collaborator samples were shipped for TCRbeta analysis as frozen whole blood, isolated PBMCs, or DNA extracted from either sample type. The immunoSEQ Assay, a bias-controlled multiplex PCR, was used to amplify TCRbeta CDR3 regions from genomic DNA. Per the original workflow: Within the assay, amplification of reference gene primers was used to estimate how many nucleated cells each sample contained. To quantify the absolute abundance of each unique TCRbeta CDR3 rearrangement, sequence reads were collapsed and filtered. For each sample, productive Simpson clonality was calculated as the square root of Simpson's diversity index across productive rearrangements. TCRdb carries this immuneACCESS record with in-frame sequences only. Its versions omit some clonotypes, under half of them owing to an unresolved V gene in the studies checked, with the rest unexplained. V, J and clone size were drawn from that table, and D and trimming were deduced from the DNA. The sample table contains hundreds of thousands of clones; only one count was recorded for approximately 89% of them. Under 3% of the sample rests with the top ten.

This sample is part of a study of blood T cell repertoires in COVID-19 (dated by TCRdb to 2019 to 2021). The study in broad terms: Collaborator samples came from the United States, Italy and Spain and covered acute and convalescent phases of COVID-19. The material from the prospective study consisted of cDNA or gDNA derived from T cells, B-cell-depleted T cells, or PBMCs. Subjects who had been exposed to COVID-19, were actively infected with it, or had recovered from it provided the deeply sampled blood TCRbeta repertoires that made up the dataset. The repertoires were released in a freely available public database meant as a resource for research on the immune response to SARS-CoV-2. Samples were obtained from the ongoing ImmuneRACE study (first 160 participants) and from 1,000 to 1,500 subjects provided by 6 global collaborators. The sample metadata nearly always contained a de-identified subject ID, COVID-19 status, age in years and sex. HLA class I and class II types, where available, came from metadata supplied by the sample provider rather than from assay-based typing.

The paper as a whole reports these results and caveats: The amount of clinical and demographic metadata varied by source and participant and was provided uncurated.

The germline V gene specifies SGHAT as CDR1 and FQNNGV as CDR2. Unmatched junction bases come to 4, with V trimmed by 2 bases and J by 4 bases. Inclusive of the bounding cysteine and phenylalanine, the CDR3 is 17 residues long. The sequence is cut down to CDR3 DNA, 51 bases in frame from base 1. In this chain, TRBV11-2 is recombined with TRBJ2-1, with 14 central nucleotides matching TRBD2. Material for sequencing was peripheral blood. The receptor's source is a woman in her fifties or sixties with COVID-19, enrolled during active disease. The CDR3 has the sequence CASSLTRTSGGYNEQFF. The DNA sequence is given as TGTGCCAGCAGCTTAACACGGACTAGCGGGGGGTACAATGAGCAGTTCTTC.